The T cell receptor (beta chain) described here comes from a study of beta chain features in type 1 diabetes. cDNA synthesis used the whole RNA isolate, giving expressed TCRB sequences. An average roughly 3.5 million reads came from naive, central memory and regulatory T cell samples. Data came from immunoSEQ multiplex PCR; TCRdb stores just in-frame clones and leaves some out. The sample consists of about 700,000 clones, about an eighth of them appearing once. Study-wide points: Moderately but significantly shorter TCRB CDR3s were found in Type 1 diabetes patients in all four CD4+ subsets.

As to this clone: As yet, its antigen is unknown.

The CDR3 runs 13 residues. V lost 4 bases to trimming and J lost 8 bases, with 12 bases between them. Germline V gives CDR1 MNHEY, CDR2 SVGAGI. Sample: naive CD4+ T cells from blood. The rearrangement joins TRBV6-5 to TRBJ1-3; D unresolved. The sequence was obtained from a man between 18 and 29 years old with type 1 diabetes. CDR3 protein: CASSLGRRDTIYF. The CDR3 region has the DNA TGTGCCAGCAGTTTGGGCAGGCGGGACACCATATATTTT.